The 28 T cell receptor beta chains given below trace back to one sample, sequenced in a study of blood T cell repertoires in COVID-19. Clones were read by immunoSEQ multiplex PCR, and TCRdb kept only the in-frame ones, dropping some. The table includes tens of thousands of clones, around 68% detected once. Sequenced material: peripheral blood. Receptors originate from a woman aged 70 to 79 with acute or convalescent COVID-19.

This chain uses TRBV18 with TRBJ2-6; tentatively, D is TRBD1 (6 bases). Germline loops: CDR1 KGHSH, CDR2 LQKENI. V was trimmed by 6 bases and J by 7 bases, leaving 16 bases between them. CDR3 length equals 15 residues. CDR3 loop: CASSTGTTSANVLTF. In nucleotides, the CDR3 is TGTGCCAGCTCGACAGGAACCACCTCTGCCAACGTCCTGACTTTC.

J is TRBJ2-1 and V is TRBV4-1; no firm D call. V lost 4 bases, J lost 0 bases, and 13 bases lay in between. The CDR3 covers 16 residues. CDR1 is MGHRA, CDR2 YSYEKL, per germline. CDR3 DNA: TGCGCCAGCAGCCCCGGGTCAACAAACTCCTACAATGAGCAGTTCTTC. Protein: CASSPGSTNSYNEQFF.

V and J are TRBV5-1 and TRBJ2-2; D gene unclear. The germline V gene has CDR1 SGHRS and CDR2 YFSETQ. The length of the CDR3 is 15 residues. The germline V and J ends were trimmed by 0 bases and 0 bases, with 6 bases remaining between them. The CDR3 sequence: CASSLVPTNTGELFF. DNA of the CDR3: TGCGCCAGCAGCTTGGTACCTACGAACACCGGGGAGCTGTTTTTT.

This chain links TRBV7-3 with TRBJ2-1; a possible D gene is TRBD2 (6 bases). Trimming left V 5 bases short and J 7 bases short, with 18 bases between. The CDR3 has 15 amino acids. Germline loops: CDR1 SGHTA, CDR2 FQGTGA. Here the CDR3 reads CASSGGLASSNEQFF. The CDR3 DNA follows: TGTGCCAGCAGCGGGGGACTCGCAAGCTCTAATGAGCAGTTCTTC.

The chain has TRBV3-1 (or the pseudogene TRBV3-2) and TRBJ2-4, with 9 positions matching TRBD1. The J segment lost 4 bases and the V segment lost 11 bases, leaving 12 bases of the junction unmatched. The CDR3 runs to 15 residues. Germline V gene lookup returns CDR1 LGHDT and CDR2 YNNKEL (reference sequence). CDR3 residues: CAQSQAGQGKNIQYF. The CDR3, as DNA: TGTGCCCAGTCCCAGGCTGGACAGGGGAAAAACATTCAGTACTTC.

This chain connects TRBV10-3 to TRBJ2-7, with D possibly matching TRBD2 (5 bases). Germline loops: CDR1 ENHRY, CDR2 SYGVKD. With 0 bases removed from V and 7 bases from J, the gap between germline ends came to 13 bases. The CDR3 runs to 14 residues. This chain's CDR3 is CAISESRGSWEQYF. The DNA for the CDR3 is TGTGCCATCAGTGAGTCGAGAGGGTCCTGGGAGCAGTACTTC.

In its sample, this clone was seen a few times. The chain recombines TRBV5-1 with TRBJ2-1; 10 nucleotides match TRBD2. The CDR3 length is 14 residues. The J segment lost 6 bases and the V segment lost 4 bases, leaving 4 bases of the junction unmatched. The germline CDR1 and CDR2 sequences are SGHRS and YFSETQ. DNA of the CDR3: TGCGCCAGCAGCCCGGGACTAGCGATCAATGAGCAGTTCTTC. Amino acid sequence: CASSPGLAINEQFF.

V and J are TRBV6-5 and TRBJ1-1, with 10 bases lining up with TRBD1. The CDR3 is 15 residues long. Germline V CDR1 and CDR2: MNHEY, SVGAGI. The J segment lost 4 bases and the V segment lost 2 bases, leaving 4 bases of the junction unmatched. CDR3 nucleotide sequence: TGTGCCAGCAGTTACCCCGGACAGGGGGGCACTGAAGCTTTCTTT. Translation: CASSYPGQGGTEAFF.

CDR3 loop: CASSLLGSVAGGQETQYF. CDR3 nucleotide sequence: TGTGCCAGCAGCTTATTAGGTTCCGTAGCGGGAGGCCAAGAGACCCAGTACTTC. This sequence joins TRBV7-2 and TRBJ2-5; 10 nucleotides line up with TRBD2. The CDR3 spans 18 residues. V lost 2 bases, J lost 1 base, and 10 bases stayed unmatched. Germline CDR1 SGHTA, CDR2 FQGNSA.

The V and J genes are TRBV5-1 and TRBJ2-2; 13 bases map to TRBD2. J gave up 4 bases and V 4 bases, and 4 bases lay outside the gene matches. The CDR3 loop spans 16 amino acids. Per germline, CDR1 SGHRS and CDR2 YFSETQ. The CDR3: CASSGGLAGLTGELFF. The CDR3 DNA reads TGCGCCAGCAGCGGGGGACTAGCGGGGCTCACCGGGGAGCTGTTTTTT.

CDR3: CASSIAPSVYEQYF. The CDR3 bases are TGTGCCAGCAGTATTGCCCCTTCAGTCTACGAGCAGTACTTC. The chain links TRBV6-5 to TRBJ2-7; D uncertain. The CDR3 consists of 14 residues. The germline V gene encodes CDR1 MNHEY and CDR2 SVGAGI. Trimming took 5 bases from V and 3 from J, leaving 14 bases between them.

This chain connects TRBV7-6 to TRBJ2-2; D gene uncertain. CDR1 and CDR2 (germline): SGHVS, FNYEAQ. Trimming left V 5 bases short and J 5 bases short, with 6 bases between. The CDR3 spans 12 residues. The CDR3 nucleotides are TGTGCCAGCAGCCGGTGGACCGGGGAGCTGTTTTTT. It encodes CASSRWTGELFF.

This chain joins TRBV5-1 and TRBJ2-7; TRBD2 aligns across 13 bases. The junction had 5 bases not matched to a gene; V was cut back by 5 bases and J by 3 bases. Germline CDR1 and CDR2: SGHRS and YFSETQ. The CDR3 has 15 residues. Here the CDR3 reads CASSFGTSGNYEQYF. For the CDR3, the DNA is TGCGCCAGCAGTTTTGGGACTAGCGGGAACTACGAGCAGTACTTC.

This clone turned up a few times. The chain is built from TRBV5-1 and TRBJ2-3; a possible D gene is TRBD1 (5 bases). The germline CDR1 and CDR2 sequences are SGHRS and YFSETQ. CDR3 length equals 14 residues. Trimming took 0 bases from V and 4 from J, leaving 9 bases between them. In DNA form, the CDR3 reads TGCGCCAGCAGCTTGGGTGGGGCGGCAGATACGCAGTATTTT. This encodes CASSLGGAADTQYF.

The chain couples TRBV5-1 to TRBJ2-5; 7 positions agree with TRBD2. The CDR3 covers 15 residues. Germline V gene sequence: CDR1 SGHRS, CDR2 YFSETQ. The J segment lost 2 bases and the V segment lost 6 bases, leaving 10 bases of the junction unmatched. The CDR3 sequence: CASTFISGNQETQYF. CDR3 sequence (DNA): TGCGCCAGCACCTTCATAAGCGGGAATCAAGAGACCCAGTACTTC.

Worth noting for this clone: The junction does not match germline at one end; this may be a read error. The chain joins TRBV15 to TRBJ1-2, with TRBD1 identical over 7 bases. Germline CDR1 is LNHNV and CDR2 is YYDKDF (reference sequence). CDR3 length equals 13 residues. The CDR3, as DNA: TGTGCCACCAGCAGAGCTCGACAGGGTTCTCGTGCCTTC. Protein sequence: CATSRARQGSRAF.

The chain combines TRBV10-2 with TRBJ1-6; D is undetermined. V was pared by 3 bases and J by 14 bases, with 8 bases between. CDR1 is WSHSY, CDR2 SAAADI, per germline. This CDR3 contains 11 residues. The CDR3 DNA is TGCGCCAGCAGTGACTCCTTATCCCTCCACTTT. Translation gives CASSDSLSLHF.

The chain joins TRBV5-1 to TRBJ2-6; tentative D call: TRBD2 (5 bases). The CDR3 consists of 17 residues. Germline V lookup: CDR1 SGHRS, CDR2 YFSETQ. V was cut by 0 bases and J by 4 bases, with 14 bases left in between. CDR3 sequence reads: CASSLGGGPFGANVLTF. The CDR3 DNA is TGCGCCAGCAGCTTGGGTGGAGGACCTTTCGGGGCCAACGTCCTGACTTTC.

This chain joins TRBV5-1 and TRBJ2-3, with D perhaps TRBD2 (5 bases). The CDR3 runs 15 residues. The germline CDR1 and CDR2 sequences are SGHRS and YFSETQ. V dropped 0 bases and J dropped 4 bases, with 12 bases sitting between them. CDR3 nucleotide sequence: TGCGCCAGCAGCTTGGTGCTAGCCATCCCAGATACGCAGTATTTT. Its translation: CASSLVLAIPDTQYF.

This clone was counted many times. J is TRBJ1-2 and V is TRBV4-1; 7 bases map to TRBD1. V shed 1 base and J 8 bases; nucleotides not matched to a gene: 4. CDR1 and CDR2 from the germline V gene are MGHRA and YSYEKL. The CDR3 is 13 amino acids. CDR3 in DNA: TGCGCCAGCAGCCAAGGGACAGGCGAGGGCTACACCTTC. Translation gives CASSQGTGEGYTF.

V usage is TRBV6-6 and J usage is TRBJ2-7; 9 nucleotides match TRBD1. V lost 2 bases, J lost 5 bases, and 4 bases stayed unmatched. The CDR3 runs 14 residues. From germline, CDR1 is MNHNY and CDR2 SVGAGI (reference sequence). The CDR3 coding sequence is TGTGCCAGCAGTTACGGCGGGACAGGGAACGAGCAGTACTTC. Its translation is CASSYGGTGNEQYF.

The table lists this clone with a count of one. This rearrangement joins TRBV29-1 to TRBJ2-3, with 15 bases aligning to TRBD2. CDR1 and CDR2 (germline): SQVTM, ANQGSEA. With V trimmed by 8 bases and J by 6 bases, 6 bases remained unmatched. This CDR3 has 14 residues. CDR3 sequence reads: CSTTGTSGRDTQYF. DNA of the CDR3: TGCAGCACAACCGGGACTAGCGGGAGGGATACGCAGTATTTT.

The chain joins TRBV27 to TRBJ1-1; tentative D call: TRBD1 (5 bases). Trimming took 8 bases from V and 1 from J, leaving 23 bases between them. The CDR3 runs to 17 residues. The V gene's germline CDR1 is MNHEY and CDR2 SMNVEV (reference sequence). CDR3 loop: CASADGRLGDWNTEAFF. CDR3 nucleotide sequence: TGTGCCAGCGCGGATGGTCGGTTAGGGGATTGGAACACTGAAGCTTTCTTT.

The gene calls are TRBV12-3 or TRBV12-4 and TRBJ2-3, with D tentatively TRBD1 (6 bases). V was pared by 5 bases and J by 3 bases, with 9 bases between. The CDR3 loop spans 13 amino acids. The CDR3 region has the DNA TGTGCCAGCAGTCACCAGGGGACAGATACGCAGTATTTT. Translation gives CASSHQGTDTQYF.

The V call is TRBV7-2, the J call TRBJ2-1; 13 bases line up with TRBD2. CDR1 and CDR2 from the germline V gene are SGHTA and FQGNSA. The CDR3 loop spans 14 amino acids. Unmatched junction bases numbered 10, after V lost 4 bases and J lost 16 bases. CDR3 sequence reads: CASSSQEGLAGFFF. DNA of the CDR3: TGTGCCAGCAGCTCTCAAGAGGGACTAGCGGGATTTTTCTTC.

A single count supports this clone. This rearrangement joins TRBV5-4 to TRBJ2-7; 11 nucleotides match TRBD2. V lost 0 bases to trimming and J lost 2 bases; unmatched junction nucleotides: 4. The CDR3 has 16 amino acids. Germline V gene sequence: CDR1 SGHNT, CDR2 YYREEE (reference sequence). The CDR3 sequence is CASSLAKTSGTYEQYF. The CDR3 DNA follows: TGTGCCAGCAGCTTGGCCAAGACTAGCGGGACCTACGAGCAGTACTTC.

Points on this clone: At one boundary the junction diverges from the germline segment, which might be a read error. The rearrangement joins TRBV5-1 to TRBJ2-1, with 7 bases that match TRBD2. Germline assignment: CDR1 SGHRS and CDR2 YFSETQ. There are 16 residues in the CDR3. In DNA, the CDR3 is TGCGCCAGCACCTTGGGAACCGGGACTACTTACAATGAGCAGTTCTTC. Protein sequence: CASTLGTGTTYNEQFF.

This chain links TRBV18 with TRBJ1-3; D not certain. With 1 base removed from V and 5 bases from J, the gap between germline ends came to 12 bases. The CDR3 spans 15 residues. Germline V lookup: CDR1 KGHSH, CDR2 LQKENI. The CDR3 DNA reads as TGTGCCAGCTCACCACTTTCGGCAGACAGAAACACCATATATTTT. Its protein product is CASSPLSADRNTIYF.